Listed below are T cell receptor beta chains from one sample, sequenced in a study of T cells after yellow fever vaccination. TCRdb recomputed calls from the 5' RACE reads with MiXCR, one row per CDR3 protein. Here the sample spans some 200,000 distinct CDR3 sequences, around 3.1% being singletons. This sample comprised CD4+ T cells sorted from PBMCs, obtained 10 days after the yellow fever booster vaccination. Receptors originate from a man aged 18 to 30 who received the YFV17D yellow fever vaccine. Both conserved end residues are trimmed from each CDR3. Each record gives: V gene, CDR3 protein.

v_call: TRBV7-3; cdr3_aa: ASSSGGAHQPQH
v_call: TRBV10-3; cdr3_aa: ATSQGVEQF
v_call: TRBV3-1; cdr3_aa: ASSQGSHYEQY
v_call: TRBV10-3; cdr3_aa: AISDWPSSGANVLT
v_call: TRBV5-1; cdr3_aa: ASSWQGDPDTQY
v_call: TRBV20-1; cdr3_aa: SARPASDQETQY
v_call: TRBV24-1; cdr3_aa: ATSDPGRGDADTQY
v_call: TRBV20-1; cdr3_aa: SANPARGGGGGQPQH
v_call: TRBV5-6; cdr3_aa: ASSLNPGDTQY
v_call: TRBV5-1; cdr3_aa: ASSLVSYTDTQY
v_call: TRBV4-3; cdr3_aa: ASSQYRGRGQPQH
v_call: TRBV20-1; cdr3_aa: SARGGVLTEAF
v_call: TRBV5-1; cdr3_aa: ASSLGTSGVTDTQY
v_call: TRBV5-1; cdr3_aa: ASSLVGPNYGYT
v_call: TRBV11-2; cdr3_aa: ASSFQEINSPLH
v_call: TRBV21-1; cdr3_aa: ASSKVRDKNQPQH
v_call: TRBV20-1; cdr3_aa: SARFSGNTIY
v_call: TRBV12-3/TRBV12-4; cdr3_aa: ASSPGTGYPNEQF
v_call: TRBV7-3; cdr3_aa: ASSRDSYTGELF
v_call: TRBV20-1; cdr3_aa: SAKKQGSDQPQH
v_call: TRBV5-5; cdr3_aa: ASSLAGGPNEKLF
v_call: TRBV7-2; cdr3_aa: ASSSPPGMLLH
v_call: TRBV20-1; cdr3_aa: SAPLPPSHNTQY
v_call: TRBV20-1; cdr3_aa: SAPWGGYT
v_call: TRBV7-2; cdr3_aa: ASSPRDSHNEQF
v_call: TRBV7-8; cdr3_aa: ASSLRQHNSPLH
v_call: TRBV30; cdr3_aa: AWSDVSYEQY
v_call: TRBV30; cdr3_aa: AWSPGYEQY
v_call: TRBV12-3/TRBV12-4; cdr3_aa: ASSHSPGNNYGYT
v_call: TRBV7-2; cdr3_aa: ASSDAQGPGYGYT
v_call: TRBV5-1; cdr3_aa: ASSLPGGAYNEQF
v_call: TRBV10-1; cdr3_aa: ASSESLRAGGPTDTQY
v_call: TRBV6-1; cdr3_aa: AGRTGANQPQH
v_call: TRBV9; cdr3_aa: ASSRQGRVFSYNEQF
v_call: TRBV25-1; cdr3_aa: ASSEYIGQSTVT